The entry below describes one TCR beta chain. The antigen remains undetermined. The entry originates in a study of T cell repertoires in cytomegalovirus infection. Study results and limitations: HLA-C-restricted CMV clonotypes gave the most frequent clonotype in two of eight donors. The cumulative frequency of public TCR beta families identified carriers of CMV plus the relevant HLA.

The CDR3 runs 19 residues. Per the germline V gene, CDR1 is KGHSH and CDR2 is LQKENI. Trimming took 2 bases from V and 2 from J; bases not matched to a gene: 11. TCRdb redid the calling of the reads with MiXCR, one entry per CDR3 protein. The profile shows around 900,000 distinct CDR3 sequences, around 29% of them singletons. The sequence derives from a human donor in good health (CMV status not recorded). Some clones in this sample may be carry-over from other donors' samples. The chain recombines TRBV18 with TRBJ1-6; 8 bases map to TRBD1. Sequenced material: cultured CD8+ T cells from PBMCs, taken from culture after CMV antigen stimulation. The CDR3 sequence: CASSPKVESGGAYNSPLHF. CDR3 coding DNA: TGTGCCAGCTCACCAAAAGTTGAATCAGGGGGCGCCTATAATTCACCCCTCCACTTT.